These 23 T cell receptor beta chains originate from one sample sequenced in a study of blood T cell repertoires in COVID-19. Assay used: immunoSEQ multiplex PCR; TCRdb lists only in-frame clones, some missing. The sample includes hundreds of thousands of clones, roughly nine tenths of them seen just once. Specimen: peripheral blood. The receptors stem from a man between 18 and 29 years old with COVID-19, enrolled during active disease.

This clone was found once. The rearrangement links TRBV5-5 to TRBJ1-2; 7 bases are shared with TRBD1. The CDR3 runs 14 residues. J lost 2 bases, V lost 1 base, and 2 bases had no gene match. Germline V gene data show CDR1 as SGHKS and CDR2 as YYEKEE (reference sequence). The CDR3, as DNA: TGTGCCAGCAGCTTGTCGGGACAGAACTATGGCTACACCTTC. Translation: CASSLSGQNYGYTF.

The genes are TRBV5-1 and TRBJ2-2; 7 nucleotides match TRBD2. The CDR3 is made up of 15 amino acids. Germline V gene data show CDR1 as SGHRS and CDR2 as YFSETQ. The trim removed 4 bases at V and 7 bases at J, leaving 10 bases unmatched. The CDR3 region is CASSPGGGSGGELFF. CDR3 DNA: TGCGCCAGCAGCCCGGGAGGCGGTTCGGGCGGGGAGCTGTTTTTT.

V gene TRBV5-4 combines with J gene TRBJ1-2; D might be TRBD1 (5 bases). This CDR3 comprises 14 residues. V was trimmed by 7 bases and J by 4 bases, leaving 17 bases between them. Germline CDR1 reads SGHNT; CDR2 reads YYREEE (reference sequence). CDR3 coding DNA: TGTGCCAGCGACCTGGACAAAAAGGGCTATGGCTACACCTTC. Translating it yields CASDLDKKGYGYTF.

This CDR3 reads CASSPHGTGEPEAFF. CDR3 nucleotides: TGTGCCAGCAGCCCCCACGGTACAGGGGAGCCTGAAGCTTTCTTT. This chain uses TRBV9 with TRBJ1-1; 7 nucleotides align to TRBD1. CDR3 size: 15 residues. The germline V gene encodes CDR1 SGDLS and CDR2 YYNGEE. V was clipped by 4 bases and J by 6 bases; unmatched bases: 12.

This chain links TRBV3-1 (or the pseudogene TRBV3-2) with TRBJ2-5; 8 bases agree with TRBD2. Germline values: CDR1 LGHDT, CDR2 YNNKEL (reference sequence). This CDR3 has 15 residues. V dropped 8 bases and J dropped 1; count of bases not matched to a gene: 9. CDR3 coding DNA: TGTGCCAGCCGACCGGGACTAGTGGGCCAAGAGACCCAGTACTTC. Encoded protein: CASRPGLVGQETQYF.

As concerns this clone: Other DNA sequences of this sample code for an identical CDR3. The chain recombines TRBV6-5 with TRBJ1-6, with 9 nucleotides matching TRBD1. The CDR3 sequence is 15 residues long. V gave up 5 bases and J gave up 9 bases; unmatched junction bases: 8. Germline-derived CDR1 and CDR2 are MNHEY and SVGAGI. The CDR3 DNA reads as TGTGCCAGCAGTCCCCCGGGACAGGGTGGTTCACCCCTCCACTTT. It translates to CASSPPGQGGSPLHF.

This clone came up once. V and J are TRBV11-3 and TRBJ2-1, with TRBD2 as a possible D gene (5 bases). This CDR3 spans 16 amino acids. Germline V gives CDR1 SGHNT, CDR2 YENEEA. V was trimmed by 2 bases and J by 0 bases, leaving 11 bases between them. CDR3 loop: CASSLRGSFSYNEQFF. CDR3 nucleotides: TGTGCCAGCAGCTTACGAGGGAGCTTCTCCTACAATGAGCAGTTCTTC.

The chain joins TRBV5-1 to TRBJ2-7, with TRBD1 matching 10 bases. The CDR3 loop spans 15 amino acids. J gave up 2 bases and V 5 bases, and 7 bases lay outside the gene matches. Per germline, CDR1 SGHRS and CDR2 YFSETQ. The CDR3 nucleotides are TGCGCCAGCAGGGATCCGGGACAGGGGACCTACGAGCAGTACTTC. It translates to CASRDPGQGTYEQYF.

This chain uses TRBV19 with TRBJ2-7, with TRBD2 matching 14 bases. This CDR3 contains 17 residues. The V and J ends lost 5 bases and 0 bases, in that order; junction bases with no gene match: 6. Germline V gene data show CDR1 as LNHDA and CDR2 as SQIVND (reference sequence). The DNA of the CDR3 is TGTGCCAGTAGTCGGGGACTAGCGGGAGCCTCCTCCTACGAGCAGTACTTC. Translated, it gives CASSRGLAGASSYEQYF.

The chain links TRBV5-1 to TRBJ2-3; TRBD2 matches 7 bases. The CDR3 runs to 13 residues. Trimming took 2 bases from V and 6 from J; bases not matched to a gene: 3. The germline CDR1 and CDR2 sequences are SGHRS and YFSETQ. The CDR3 DNA sequence: TGCGCCAGCAGCTTAAGGACTAGTGATACGCAGTATTTT. Protein: CASSLRTSDTQYF.

This clone showed up just once. This rearrangement joins TRBV2 to TRBJ2-2; TRBD2 matches at 9 bases. This CDR3 comprises 15 residues. Trimming removed 7 bases from V and 10 bases from J; junction bases left unmatched: 13. The germline V gene has CDR1 SNHLY and CDR2 FYNNEI. In nucleotides, the CDR3 is TGTGCCAGCACCGAGGGAGCGGGGGGTCAGGAGGAGCTGTTTTTT. Translation: CASTEGAGGQEELFF.

This clone was picked up a small number of times. V and J are TRBV3-1 (or the pseudogene TRBV3-2) and TRBJ1-2; D call uncertain. CDR1 is LGHDT, CDR2 YNNKEL, per germline (reference sequence). Trimming shortened V by 7 bases and J by 6 bases, and 15 bases separated the two germline ends. CDR3 length: 13 amino acids. As DNA, the CDR3 is TGTGCCAGCACACCCAGAGGGAGTCATGGCTACACCTTC. It translates to CASTPRGSHGYTF.

Comment on this clone: The same CDR3 also results from other DNA sequences found in this sample. The chain's CDR3 is CASSPPGGYEQYF. The DNA of the CDR3 is TGTGCCAGCTCACCACCCGGGGGTTACGAGCAGTACTTC. The chain carries TRBV18 and TRBJ2-7; possible D gene TRBD2, 6 bases. The germline V gene encodes CDR1 KGHSH and CDR2 LQKENI. The CDR3 totals 13 residues. Between the trimmed V and J ends, which lost 0 bases and 4 bases, there was a span of 7 bases.

As DNA, the CDR3 is TGTGCCAGCTGGGGACAGACCTCCTACGAGCAGTACTTC. This codes for CASWGQTSYEQYF. The chain carries TRBV7-9 and TRBJ2-7, with TRBD1 identical over 7 bases. Trimming removed 8 bases from V and 0 bases from J; junction bases left unmatched: 4. The CDR3 spans 13 residues. Germline V gives CDR1 SEHNR, CDR2 FQNEAQ (reference sequence).

V and J are TRBV7-9 and TRBJ2-5; 7 nucleotides align to TRBD2. This CDR3 contains 14 residues. The trim removed 1 base at V and 6 bases at J, leaving 5 bases unmatched. Looked up from germline, CDR1 is SEHNR and CDR2 is FQNEAQ (reference sequence). This chain's CDR3 is CASSLELGTKTQYF. For the CDR3, the DNA is TGTGCCAGCAGCTTAGAACTAGGGACTAAGACCCAGTACTTC. The entire variable domain, with the rest obtained from reference TRBV7-9 and TRBJ2-5, is as follows: DTGVSQNPRHKITKRGQNVTFRCDPISEHNRLYWYRQTLGQGPEFLTYFQNEAQLEKSRLLSDRFSAERPKGSFSTLEIQRTEQGDSAMYLCASSLELGTKTQYFGPGTRLLVL.

The J gene is TRBJ2-5, the V gene TRBV7-9; D unresolved. Trimming removed 4 bases at V and 5 bases at J, with 8 bases between. Germline lookup yields CDR1 SEHNR and CDR2 FQNEAQ (reference sequence). The length of the CDR3 is 12 residues. The CDR3 protein is CASSSLLETQYF. In nucleotides, the CDR3 is TGTGCCAGCAGCTCTCTTTTGGAGACCCAGTACTTC.

CDR3 bases: TGCGCCAGCAGCCAAGATCCCTCTGTAAGCCAGGGCAATGAGCAGTTCTTC. Encoded protein: CASSQDPSVSQGNEQFF. The chain couples TRBV4-1 to TRBJ2-1; TRBD1 is a possible D gene (5 bases). This CDR3 comprises 17 residues. The V end lost 0 bases, the J end lost 6 bases, and 18 bases lay between the germline ends. Germline CDR1 MGHRA, CDR2 YSYEKL.

This clone occurred a few times. The J gene is TRBJ1-6, the V gene TRBV6-6; TRBD1 aligns across 9 bases. The CDR3 length is 16 residues. V was pared by 2 bases and J by 7 bases, with 6 bases of the junction left unmatched. The germline gives CDR1 MNHNY, CDR2 SVGAGI (reference sequence). CDR3 nucleotides: TGTGCCAGCAGTTACCTTTTAACAGGGGGCAATTCACCCCTCCACTTT. It yields the protein CASSYLLTGGNSPLHF.

The V call is TRBV4-1, the J call TRBJ2-7; D is uncertain. Germline V lookup: CDR1 MGHRA, CDR2 YSYEKL. Trimming stripped 0 bases from V and 6 bases from J, with 9 bases between. The CDR3 extends over 13 amino acids. CDR3: CASSQDGHLEQYF. Written as DNA, the CDR3 is TGCGCCAGCAGCCAAGATGGCCACCTCGAGCAGTACTTC.

This sequence joins TRBV4-1 and TRBJ2-2, with TRBD1 identical over 8 bases. The junction had 9 bases not matched to a gene; V was cut back by 0 bases and J by 3 bases. The CDR3 runs 18 residues. Germline CDR1 is MGHRA and CDR2 is YSYEKL. The CDR3 sequence is CASSQEAGGAVHTGELFF. In DNA form, the CDR3 reads TGCGCCAGCAGCCAAGAGGCAGGGGGCGCGGTACACACCGGGGAGCTGTTTTTT.

This rearrangement joins TRBV3-1 (or the pseudogene TRBV3-2) to TRBJ2-3; TRBD2 matches at 11 bases. The CDR3 loop spans 15 amino acids. Germline CDR1 is LGHDT and CDR2 is YNNKEL (reference sequence). Germline trimming cut 4 bases from V and 0 bases from J; bases unmatched to any gene: 0. The CDR3 spells CASSRTSGSTDTQYF. Here the CDR3 DNA reads TGTGCCAGCAGCCGGACTAGCGGGAGCACAGATACGCAGTATTTT.

This chain connects TRBV27 to TRBJ1-5; weak D call: TRBD1 (5 bases). There are 15 residues in the CDR3. In germline, CDR1 is MNHEY, CDR2 SMNVEV (reference sequence). V was cut by 6 bases and J by 6 bases, with 18 bases left in between. The CDR3, as DNA: TGTGCCAGCAGCGGGGGGTTTTTAGGGTCTCAGCCCCAGCATTTT. The encoded protein is CASSGGFLGSQPQHF.

V and J are TRBV6-6 and TRBJ2-5; 11 nucleotides match TRBD1. Per the germline V gene, CDR1 is MNHNY and CDR2 is SVGAGI (reference sequence). Trimming at V came to 7 bases and at J to 3 bases, leaving 4 bases not matched to a gene. CDR3 length: 14 residues. The CDR3 spells CASTLGQGEETQYF. The DNA for the CDR3 is TGTGCCAGCACCCTGGGACAGGGGGAAGAGACCCAGTACTTC.